Here is one T cell receptor beta chain with its context. This clone was seen a few times. It has no known antigen specificity. Nothing much larger sits one base from this clone, and base qualities are not available. CDR1 and CDR2, per the germline V gene (reference sequence), are SEHNR and FQNEAQ. CDR3 length: 16 amino acids, cysteine to phenylalanine. The entry retains the CDR3 DNA only, 48 bases that are in frame from base 1. Here V drops 1 base and J drops 4 bases, and the junction holds 6 bases not matched to any gene. The entry originates in a study of blood T cell repertoires in COVID-19 (dated by TCRdb to the early 2020s). Study-wide context: Samples from collaborators originated in the United States, Italy and Spain and spanned both the acute and convalescent phases of COVID-19. The samples were drawn from two sources: the first 160 participants of the ongoing ImmuneRACE study, and 1,254 subjects contributed by 6 global collaborators. Where available, HLA class I and class II types were obtained from metadata supplied by the sample provider rather than from assay-based typing. The material from the prospective study consisted of cDNA or gDNA derived from T cells, B-cell-depleted T cells, or PBMCs. The repertoires were released in a freely available public database meant as a resource for research on the immune response to SARS-CoV-2. The dataset comprised deeply sampled blood TCRbeta repertoires from subjects exposed to, actively infected with, or recovered from COVID-19. A de-identified subject ID, COVID-19 status, age in years and sex were almost always included in the sample metadata. Paper-wide results and their limitations: How much clinical and demographic metadata was included differed by source and by participant, and the metadata was provided uncurated.

TCRbeta CDR3 regions were amplified from genomic DNA using the immunoSEQ Assay, a bias-controlled multiplex PCR. The study's own analysis went as follows. The number of nucleated cells in each sample was estimated by amplification of reference gene primers within the assay. To quantify the absolute abundance of each unique TCRbeta CDR3 rearrangement, sequence reads were collapsed and filtered. Productive Simpson clonality was computed per sample as the square root of Simpson's diversity index over productive rearrangements. This is the immuneACCESS table as TCRdb keeps it, with only in-frame sequences that have V and J called. A part of the clones is gone; compared with another copy, unresolved V genes explain less than half, and the rest is unexplained. The V and J calls and clone size were taken over from that table, and D and trimming were inferred from the DNA. Present in this sample are about 360,000 clones, 88% of which were seen just once. The ten largest account for around 2% of the sample.

Enrolling through a virtual design, the prospective study's participants ranged in age from roughly 18 to 90 years and lived across about two dozen United States geographic areas. In the prospective study, cohorts were assigned on the basis of participant-reported clinical history obtained from a screening survey and a study questionnaire. Each participant in the prospective study had whole blood, serum and a nasopharyngeal or oropharyngeal swab collected by mobile phlebotomists. Over a roughly 2-month period, participants in the prospective study had the option of providing additional blood draws and questionnaires. Before DNA extraction, blood samples from the prospective study were shipped at room temperature or frozen.

The TCR was taken from a woman in her thirties or forties with acute COVID-19. The chain was built from TRBV7-9 and TRBJ2-3; 9 junctional bases match TRBD1. The sample taken for sequencing was PBMCs or T cells enriched from blood (not recorded which). The nucleotides are TGTGCCAGCAGCTTAGGGGGACAGGGAGAGGCAGATACGCAGTATTTT. This encodes CASSLGGQGEADTQYF.